This is a list of T cell receptor beta chains from one sample in a study of long-term antiretroviral therapy in people with HIV. Profiling relied on immunoSEQ multiplex PCR, and the TCRdb table lists in-frame clones only, not all of them. The top ten clones hold around 1.5% of a sample with over 15,000 clones, about 95% of them seen once. The sequenced sample was unsorted PBMCs, obtained 10 to 13 years after starting antiretroviral therapy. These receptors all come from a man under 40 with HIV. CDR3s include the opening cysteine and the closing phenylalanine or tryptophan. D genes are given only for firm matches. Clone size is stated in some rows and not others, as once, few, many or a class when expanded.

V	size	D	J	DNA	CDR3
TRBV6-5	.	TRBD1	TRBJ2-3	TGTGCCACGCGCCGGGACAGGGTAACAGATACGCAGTATTTT	CATRRDRVTDTQYF
TRBV5-1	.	TRBD1	TRBJ2-7	TGCGCCAGCAGCCAGACAGGGGGCATGGCCTACGAGCAGTACTTC	CASSQTGGMAYEQYF
TRBV15	.	TRBD1	TRBJ2-7	TGTGCCACCACTTCTAGACAGGGAGACTACGAGCAGTACTTC	CATTSRQGDYEQYF
TRBV2	.	TRBD1	TRBJ1-2	TGTGCCAGCGAAAGACAGGGGGCGACTGGAGGCTACACCTTC	CASERQGATGGYTF
TRBV5-1	.	.	TRBJ2-3	TGCGCCAGCAGCTTTTTCGCGCGGTCGAGCACAGATACGCAGTATTTT	CASSFFARSSTDTQYF
TRBV11-1	.	.	TRBJ2-7	TGTGCCAGCAGCCTCCACCAGGAGTACGAGCAGTACTTC	CASSLHQEYEQYF
TRBV6-6	.	.	TRBJ2-5	TGTGCCAGCAGTTTTGTACAAGAGACCCAGTACTTC	CASSFVQETQYF
TRBV11-2	.	.	TRBJ2-3	TGTGCCAGCAGCTTTAGGGGGTACGCTAGCACAGATACGCAGTATTTT	CASSFRGYASTDTQYF
TRBV7-9	.	.	TRBJ2-7	TGTGCCAGCAGCTTATCCACGGGCGAGCAGTACTTC	CASSLSTGEQYF
TRBV5-4	.	.	TRBJ2-5	TGTGCCAGCAGCTCCCCTAGATTCCAAGAGACCCAGTACTTC	CASSSPRFQETQYF
TRBV6-5	.	TRBD1	TRBJ1-5	TGTGCCAGCAGCCGGGACAGGGAGGGCTCTCAGCCCCAGCATTTT	CASSRDREGSQPQHF
TRBV14	.	.	TRBJ1-6	TGTGCCAGCAGCCAAGAGCCCCCCTACTCCTATAATTCACCCCTCCACTTT	CASSQEPPYSYNSPLHF
TRBV28	.	.	TRBJ1-4	TGTGCCAGCAGTGCCGGTTGGTCTAATGAAAAACTGTTTTTT	CASSAGWSNEKLFF
TRBV6-5	.	.	TRBJ2-1	TGTGCCAGCAGTTACTCGATGGCCGAGCAGTTCTTC	CASSYSMAEQFF
TRBV6-5	.	.	TRBJ2-2	TGTGCCAGCACCGGGATGGAGGGTTACGGGGAGCTGTTTTTT	CASTGMEGYGELFF
TRBV28	.	.	TRBJ1-5	TGTGCCAGCAGTTTAGCGGATCAGCCCCAGCATTTT	CASSLADQPQHF
TRBV29-1	.	.	TRBJ2-2	TGCAGCGTTGAATGGGGAAGGCTGTTTTTT	CSVEWGRLFF
TRBV5-4	.	.	TRBJ2-7	TGTGCCAGCAGCTCGACCGCGGATGACTACGAGCAGTACTTC	CASSSTADDYEQYF
TRBV18	.	.	TRBJ1-1	TGTGCCAGCTCACGTTCCTACGCAAGTTCCGATGAAGCTTTCTTT	CASSRSYASSDEAFF
TRBV6-1	.	.	TRBJ1-4	TGTGCCAGCAGGGTACGAAGCGACAGAATTGAAAAACTGTTTTTT	CASRVRSDRIEKLFF
TRBV6-6	.	.	TRBJ2-2	TGTGCCAGCAGTTACCGCCTATCCGGGGAGCTGTTTTTT	CASSYRLSGELFF
TRBV5-1	.	.	TRBJ2-5	TGCGCCAGCAGCCCCCGAGAGGGGAAAGAGACCCAGTACTTC	CASSPREGKETQYF
TRBV7-9	.	TRBD1	TRBJ1-2	TGTGCCAGCAGCACGGACAGGGGAAACCTAAACTATGGCTACACCTTC	CASSTDRGNLNYGYTF
TRBV6-1	.	.	TRBJ1-3	TGTGCCAGCAGTGAAAATTTCGGCACTACTGGAAACACCATATATTTT	CASSENFGTTGNTIYF
TRBV7-3	.	.	TRBJ2-3	TGTGCCAGCAGCTTAGGGGACAGCACAGATACGCAGTATTTT	CASSLGDSTDTQYF
TRBV12-5	.	.	TRBJ2-2	TGTGCTAGTGGTTCGTTAGCCGGGGAGCTGTTTTTT	CASGSLAGELFF
TRBV25-1	.	TRBD2	TRBJ2-5	TGTGCCAGCAGCCTATCAAGACTAGCGGGGGGGCGGGAGACCCAGTACTTC	CASSLSRLAGGRETQYF
TRBV4-1	few	.	TRBJ2-7	TGCGCCAGCAGTGGGTACTACGAGCAGTACTTC	CASSGYYEQYF
TRBV11-2	.	.	TRBJ2-3	TGTGCCAGCAGCTCCACGGGGGACAGCACAGATACGCAGTATTTT	CASSSTGDSTDTQYF
TRBV28	.	.	TRBJ1-5	TGTGCCAGCAGTTTATACAGCCAGCCCCAGCATTTT	CASSLYSQPQHF
TRBV7-9	.	TRBD2	TRBJ2-5	TGTGCCAGCAGCTTACAGGGACTAGCGGGGGGAGGAGAGACCCAGTACTTC	CASSLQGLAGGGETQYF
TRBV7-2	.	.	TRBJ1-4	TGTGCCAGCAGCTTAGTGGGGGTACGGAATGAAAAACTGTTTTTT	CASSLVGVRNEKLFF
TRBV27	.	.	TRBJ2-1	TGTGCCAGCAGGGCAGGTTCGTACAATGAGCAGTTCTTC	CASRAGSYNEQFF
TRBV29-1	once	.	TRBJ1-1	TGCAGCGTTTTGGGGGGCACTGAAGCTTTCTTT	CSVLGGTEAFF
TRBV6-5	.	.	TRBJ2-4	TGTGCCAGCAGTTACTCGGGGCGAAGCGTTCAGTACTTC	CASSYSGRSVQYF
TRBV7-8	.	TRBD2	TRBJ2-3	TGTGCCAGCAGCTCGATCGGACTAGCGGGGGTTATAGATACGCAGTATTTT	CASSSIGLAGVIDTQYF
TRBV9	.	.	TRBJ1-3	TGTGCCAGCAGCGTAGAAATGTTCTCTGGAAACACCATATATTTT	CASSVEMFSGNTIYF
TRBV7-8	.	TRBD2	TRBJ2-1	TGTGCCAGCAGCCCAGCGCGGACTAGCGGGGGGGCCGGGAATGAGCAGTTCTTC	CASSPARTSGGAGNEQFF
TRBV19	.	.	TRBJ1-2	TGTGCCAGTAGTATTACGGCAGGGCGCTATGGCTACACCTTC	CASSITAGRYGYTF
TRBV6-1	once	.	TRBJ2-7	TGTGCCAGCAGTGAAGTCGTGCGGGCGCAGGGCGAGCAGTACTTC	CASSEVVRAQGEQYF
TRBV15	.	.	TRBJ2-5	TGTGCCACCAGCAGAGTGAGTTCAGGGTTAGAGACCCAGTACTTC	CATSRVSSGLETQYF
TRBV7-2	.	.	TRBJ1-2	TGTGCCAGCAGCTCCAACCAAGACGTGGGTCTCCGCCTCTATGGCTACACCTTC	CASSSNQDVGLRLYGYTF
TRBV19	.	TRBD1	TRBJ2-7	TGTGCCAGCCGGGGACAGGGCTATGACGAGCAGTACTTC	CASRGQGYDEQYF
TRBV29-1	.	.	TRBJ1-1	TGCAGCGTTGGGCCAGGATGGGGTATGAACACTGAAGCTTTCTTT	CSVGPGWGMNTEAFF
TRBV7-6	.	.	TRBJ2-1	TGTGCCAGCAGCTCATCCGGGACGTCGAGCTCCTACAATGAGCAGTTCTTC	CASSSSGTSSSYNEQFF
TRBV25-1	.	.	TRBJ2-1	TGTGCCAGCAGTATGGGAGGGGGGGGGCGGTTTAGTGAGCAGTTCTTC	CASSMGGGGRFSEQFF
TRBV2	.	TRBD2	TRBJ2-5	TGTGGGGGAGGGGCCCAAGAGACCCAGTACTTC	CGGGAQETQYF
TRBV27	.	.	TRBJ1-2	TGTGCCAGCAGTTTAACCGTCGCGGCCCTCAGGAATGGCTACACCTTC	CASSLTVAALRNGYTF
TRBV28	.	.	TRBJ1-6	TGTGCCAGCAGTTCCGGAGGGGTGGAGGGGGATTCACCCCTCCACTTT	CASSSGGVEGDSPLHF